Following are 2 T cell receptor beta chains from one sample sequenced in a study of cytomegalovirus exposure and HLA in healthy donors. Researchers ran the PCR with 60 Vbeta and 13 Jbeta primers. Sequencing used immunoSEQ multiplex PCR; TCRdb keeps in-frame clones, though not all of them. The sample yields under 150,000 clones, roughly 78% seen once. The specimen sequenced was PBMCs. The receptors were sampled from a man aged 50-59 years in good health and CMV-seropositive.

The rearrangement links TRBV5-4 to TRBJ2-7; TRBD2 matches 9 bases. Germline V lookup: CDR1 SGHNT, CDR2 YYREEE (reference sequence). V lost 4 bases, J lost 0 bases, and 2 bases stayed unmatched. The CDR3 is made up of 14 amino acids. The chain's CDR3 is CASSRSGSSYEQYF. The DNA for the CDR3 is TGTGCCAGCAGCCGTAGCGGGAGCTCCTACGAGCAGTACTTC. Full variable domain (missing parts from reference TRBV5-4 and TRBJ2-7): ETGVTQSPTHLIKTRGQQVTLRCSSQSGHNTVSWYQQALGQGPQFIFQYYREEENGRGNFPPRFSGLQFPNYSSELNVNALELDDSALYLCASSRSGSSYEQYFGPGTRLTVT.

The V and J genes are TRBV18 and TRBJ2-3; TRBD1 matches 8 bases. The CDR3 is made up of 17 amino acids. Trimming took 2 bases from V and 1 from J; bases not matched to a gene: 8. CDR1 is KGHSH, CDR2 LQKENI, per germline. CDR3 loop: CASSPGHGQGGTDTQYF. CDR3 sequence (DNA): TGTGCCAGCTCACCAGGGCACGGACAGGGTGGCACAGATACGCAGTATTTT.